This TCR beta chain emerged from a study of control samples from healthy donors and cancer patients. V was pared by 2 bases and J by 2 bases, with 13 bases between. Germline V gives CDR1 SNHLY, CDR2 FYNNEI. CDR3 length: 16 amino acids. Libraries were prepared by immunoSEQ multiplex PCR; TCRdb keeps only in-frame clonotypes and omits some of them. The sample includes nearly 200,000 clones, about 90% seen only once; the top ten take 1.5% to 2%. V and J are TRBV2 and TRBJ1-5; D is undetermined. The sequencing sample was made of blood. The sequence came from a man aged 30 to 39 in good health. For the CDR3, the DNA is TGTGCCAGCAGTGAATCGGTGACGGGTGGCAATCAGCCCCAGCATTTT. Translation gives CASSESVTGGNQPQHF.